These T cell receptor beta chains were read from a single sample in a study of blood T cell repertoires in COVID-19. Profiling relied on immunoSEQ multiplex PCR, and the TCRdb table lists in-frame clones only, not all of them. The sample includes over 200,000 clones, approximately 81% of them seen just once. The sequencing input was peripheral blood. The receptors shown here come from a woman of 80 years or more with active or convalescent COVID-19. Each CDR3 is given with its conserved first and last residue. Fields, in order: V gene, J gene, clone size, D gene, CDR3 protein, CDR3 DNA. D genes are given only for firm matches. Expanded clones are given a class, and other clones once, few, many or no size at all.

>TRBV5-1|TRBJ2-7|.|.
CASSHRSGQLSYEQYF
TGCGCCAGCAGCCATCGCTCGGGACAACTATCCTACGAGCAGTACTTC
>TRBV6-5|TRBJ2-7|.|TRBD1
CASSYKGQGYEQYF
TGTGCCAGCAGTTACAAGGGACAGGGCTACGAGCAGTACTTC
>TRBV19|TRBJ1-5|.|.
CASSIMWQVGQPQHF
TGTGCCAGTAGTATAATGTGGCAGGTAGGTCAGCCCCAGCATTTT
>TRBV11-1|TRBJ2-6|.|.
CASSSPTGILNVLTF
TGTGCCAGCAGCTCCCCCACGGGGATTCTAAACGTCCTGACTTTC
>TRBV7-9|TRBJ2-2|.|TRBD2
CASSSTSGENTGELFF
TGTGCCAGCAGCTCGACTAGCGGAGAAAACACCGGGGAGCTGTTTTTT
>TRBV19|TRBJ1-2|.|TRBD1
CASSSDRGIIGYTF
TGTGCCAGTAGTTCGGACAGGGGGATAATCGGCTACACCTTC
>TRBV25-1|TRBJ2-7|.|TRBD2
CASSEEERLAVHEQYF
TGTGCCAGCAGTGAAGAAGAAAGACTAGCTGTCCACGAGCAGTACTTC
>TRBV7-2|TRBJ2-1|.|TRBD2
CASSLGLAERGEQFF
TGTGCCAGCAGCTTAGGACTAGCGGAGAGGGGAGAGCAGTTCTTC
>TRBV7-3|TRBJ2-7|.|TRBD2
CASSLGLAASYEQYF
TGTGCCAGCAGCTTGGGACTAGCGGCTTCCTACGAGCAGTACTTC
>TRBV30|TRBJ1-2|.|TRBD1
CAWRTLPGQGVPYGYTF
TGTGCCTGGCGTACACTTCCGGGACAGGGTGTTCCCTATGGCTACACCTTC
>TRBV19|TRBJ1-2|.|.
CASTPTYGGYGYTF
TGTGCCAGTACCCCGACGTACGGGGGGTATGGCTACACCTTC
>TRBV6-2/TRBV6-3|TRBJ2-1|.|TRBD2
CASSYPLLAGGYNEQFF
TGTGCCAGCAGTTACCCCCTCCTAGCGGGAGGGTACAATGAGCAGTTCTTC
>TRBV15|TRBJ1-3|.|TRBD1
CATSRVTGVLLGNTIYF
TGTGCCACCAGCAGAGTTACAGGGGTCCTCCTTGGAAACACCATATATTTT
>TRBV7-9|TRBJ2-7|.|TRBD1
CASSRDSAYEQYF
TGTGCCAGCAGTCGGGACAGCGCCTACGAGCAGTACTTC
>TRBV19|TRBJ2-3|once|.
CASTLRAGTSADTQYF
TGTGCCAGTACCCTCCGGGCGGGAACGTCTGCAGATACGCAGTATTTT
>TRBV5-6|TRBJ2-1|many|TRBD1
CASSRSPGQGYNEQFF
TGTGCCAGCAGCCGCTCCCCGGGACAGGGCTACAATGAGCAGTTCTTC
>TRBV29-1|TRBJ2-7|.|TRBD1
CSVEGLGQGLDYEQYF
TGCAGCGTTGAGGGGCTGGGACAGGGTTTAGACTACGAGCAGTACTTC
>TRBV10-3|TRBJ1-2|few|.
CAISDPTGGRLRVYRGYTF
TGTGCCATCAGTGACCCGACCGGGGGACGATTGAGGGTCTATCGTGGCTACACCTTC
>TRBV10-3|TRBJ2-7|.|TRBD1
CAISGQGSDEQYF
TGTGCCATCAGTGGACAGGGCAGCGACGAGCAGTACTTC
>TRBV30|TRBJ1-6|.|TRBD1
CAWSLAGGNSPLHF
TGTGCCTGGTCTTTGGCAGGGGGGAATTCACCCCTCCACTTT
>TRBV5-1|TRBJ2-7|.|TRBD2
CASSLVASGGPEQYF
TGCGCCAGCAGCTTGGTGGCTAGCGGGGGCCCGGAGCAGTACTTC
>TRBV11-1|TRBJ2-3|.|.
CASSVSGSTDTQYF
TGTGCCAGCAGCGTTAGCGGAAGCACAGATACGCAGTATTTT
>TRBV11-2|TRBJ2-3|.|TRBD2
CASKSGSRTDTQYF
TGTGCCAGCAAAAGCGGGAGCCGCACAGATACGCAGTATTTT
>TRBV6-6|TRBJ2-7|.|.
CASSYSRGLYEQYF
TGTGCCAGCAGTTACTCAAGGGGCCTCTACGAGCAGTACTTC
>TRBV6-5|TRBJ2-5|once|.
CASRQGGRQETQYF
TGTGCCAGCCGTCAGGGCGGACGCCAAGAGACCCAGTACTTC
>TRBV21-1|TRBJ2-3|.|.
CASSQNTTSGTETDTQYF
TGTGCCAGCAGCCAGAATACAACTAGCGGGACAGAGACAGATACGCAGTATTTT
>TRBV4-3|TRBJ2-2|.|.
CASSHEAGNTGELFF
TGCGCCAGCAGCCACGAGGCGGGGAACACCGGGGAGCTGTTTTTT